Given below is one TCR beta chain in context. Its antigen is unidentified. These data are taken from a study of T cell responses to AZD1222 COVID-19 vaccine. Study-wide results and limits: The study found Spike-specific TCR breadth and depth rose after two AZD1222 doses. In the spike-specific TCR repertoire, nearly half reportedly target unmutated variant regions.

Here immunoSEQ multiplex PCR was the method, and the copy in TCRdb shows in-frame clones only, minus some. Seen here are some 150,000 clones, about 88% observed once, and the top ten hold around 3.2%. The input for sequencing was peripheral blood, taken on day 0 of AZD1222 vaccination. The clonotype originates from an adult in good health.

CDR3 in DNA: TGTGCCAGCAGCTTAGTAGCCCCCCCATTGGCCTACAATGAGCAGTTCTTC. Its protein is CASSLVAPPLAYNEQFF. This chain links TRBV7-6 with TRBJ2-1, with unresolved D. The germline V gene encodes CDR1 SGHVS and CDR2 FNYEAQ. The V end lost 1 base, the J end lost 2 bases, and 15 bases lay between the germline ends. The CDR3 has 17 residues.